These 21 T cell receptor beta chains originate from one sample sequenced in a study of blood T cells in healthy people across ages. Through a sample-barcoded 5' primer and a J-beta primer mix, a second PCR was run for about 7 to 12 cycles. TCRdb reanalysed the 5' RACE reads using MiXCR and keeps one entry per CDR3 protein. This table has approximately 690,000 distinct CDR3 sequences, roughly 50% appearing once. The sample was blood. The receptors derive from a man in his fifties or sixties in good health.

The rearrangement links TRBV29-1 to TRBJ1-2; D is possibly TRBD1 (6 bases). Looked up from germline, CDR1 is SQVTM and CDR2 is ANQGSEA. The length of the CDR3 is 13 residues. V shed 4 bases and J shed 2 bases, with 11 bases lying between them. CDR3 bases: TGCAGCGTTGCGGAGGGGGAAAACTATGGCTACACCTTC. This sequence encodes CSVAEGENYGYTF.

The V gene is TRBV6-2 or TRBV6-3, the J gene TRBJ2-7, with 7 bases aligning to TRBD1. With V trimmed by 5 bases and J by 4 bases, 8 bases remained unmatched. CDR3 length: 14 residues. Germline values: CDR1 MNHEY, CDR2 SVGEGT. This chain's CDR3 is CASSGRGSRYEQYF. The DNA for the CDR3 is TGTGCCAGCAGTGGCAGGGGGTCAAGGTACGAGCAGTACTTC.

The rearrangement links TRBV10-3 to TRBJ1-2, with 9 bases that match TRBD1. This CDR3 has 13 amino acids. Trimming removed 2 bases from V and 8 bases from J; junction bases left unmatched: 3. In germline, CDR1 is ENHRY, CDR2 SYGVKD. As DNA, the CDR3 is TGTGCCATCAGTGAGAGGACAGGGGAAGGCTACACCTTC. Translation: CAISERTGEGYTF.

The V gene is TRBV2, the J gene TRBJ1-1; D not certain. CDR3 length equals 14 residues. CDR1 is SNHLY and CDR2 is FYNNEI in the germline V gene. Trimming took off 0 bases at V and 4 bases at J, with 9 bases between the two ends. The CDR3 spells CASSEASRITEAFF. In DNA, the CDR3 is TGTGCCAGCAGTGAAGCGTCCCGGATCACTGAAGCTTTCTTT.

This clonotype was seen repeatedly, ten times or more. The V call is TRBV20-1, the J call TRBJ1-2; D call uncertain. V lost 5 bases to trimming and J lost 4 bases, with 14 bases between them. The CDR3 loop spans 13 amino acids. Germline V gene lookup returns CDR1 DFQATT and CDR2 SNEGSKA (reference sequence). For the CDR3, the DNA is TGCAGTGCTCTAGATGTCAAAGGCTATGGCTACACCTTC. Protein: CSALDVKGYGYTF.

This clonotype showed up just a few times. J is TRBJ2-3 and V is TRBV4-2, with 8 bases fitting TRBD2. This CDR3 contains 16 residues. Germline CDR1 LGHNA, CDR2 YNFKEQ. V dropped 0 bases and J dropped 6; count of bases not matched to a gene: 8. CDR3 sequence (DNA): TGTGCCAGCAGCCAAGAAGATCGGGGGGGGTATGATACGCAGTATTTT. Translation: CASSQEDRGGYDTQYF.

This clonotype was observed a single time. In nucleotides, the CDR3 is TGCAGTGCTAGGGGCTACACCTTC. Residues: CSARGYTF. The chain recombines TRBV20-1 with TRBJ1-2; D is unresolved. The CDR3 loop spans 8 amino acids. The germline V gene encodes CDR1 DFQATT and CDR2 SNEGSKA (reference sequence). Trimming took 3 bases from V and 8 from J, leaving 1 base between them.

The genes are TRBV5-1 and TRBJ2-5, with TRBD2 matching 8 bases. With 5 bases clipped from V and 0 bases from J, the junction kept 18 bases outside the gene matches. CDR1 and CDR2 (germline): SGHRS, YFSETQ. The CDR3 spans 19 residues. The CDR3 spells CASSPADRSRGGYQETQYF. CDR3 DNA: TGCGCCAGCAGTCCGGCCGATAGAAGCCGGGGGGGGTACCAAGAGACCCAGTACTTC.

This clonotype was seen a handful of times. The genes are TRBV20-1 and TRBJ2-1, with TRBD2 identical over 10 bases. The CDR3 spans 15 residues. Germline loops: CDR1 DFQATT, CDR2 SNEGSKA (reference sequence). Trimming cost V 0 bases and J 10 bases; bases outside gene matches: 9. The CDR3 sequence: CSARDKSGGAPEQFF. CDR3 sequence (DNA): TGCAGTGCTAGAGATAAAAGCGGGGGGGCTCCAGAGCAGTTCTTC.

This sequence joins TRBV9 and TRBJ2-5, with a weak D call TRBD2 (6 bases). The CDR3 sequence is 15 residues long. V was shortened by 4 bases and J by 1 base, with 14 bases between the two germline ends. From germline, CDR1 is SGDLS and CDR2 YYNGEE. The CDR3 here is CASSNRLGSQETQYF. The CDR3 DNA sequence: TGTGCCAGCAGCAACCGACTAGGGAGCCAAGAGACCCAGTACTTC.

With regard to this clonotype: Just one base apart from a much larger clone, this may be a read error. This chain links TRBV5-1 with TRBJ2-3, with TRBD1 as a possible D gene (5 bases). This CDR3 has 16 residues. Germline V gives CDR1 SGHRS, CDR2 YFSETQ. The CDR3 coding sequence is TGCGCCAACAGCCGTGACAGTCCTTCTAGCACAGATACGCAGTATTTT. This gives the protein CANSRDSPSSTDTQYF.

This clonotype was detected only a few times. The rearrangement links TRBV12-3 or TRBV12-4 to TRBJ1-5; 9 positions match TRBD1. V shed 3 bases and J 4 bases; nucleotides not matched to a gene: 4. The CDR3 is 15 amino acids. CDR3 sequence (DNA): TGTGCCAGCAGTTTGGCGGACAGGGGTAATCAGCCCCAGCATTTT. Translation: CASSLADRGNQPQHF.

The CDR3 bases are TGTGCTAGTCAGCAGGGGTACGGCAATGAGCAGTTCTTC. It codes for CASQQGYGNEQFF. V usage is TRBV11-3 and J usage is TRBJ2-1, with D maybe TRBD1 (6 bases). Germline CDR1 SGHNT, CDR2 YENEEA. CDR3 length: 13 amino acids.

In this sample, this clonotype turned up a few times. The rearrangement joins TRBV12-3 or TRBV12-4 to TRBJ1-5; TRBD1 agrees at 7 bases. Trimming cost V 3 bases and J 1 base; bases outside gene matches: 3. CDR3 length equals 15 residues. In DNA, the CDR3 is TGTGCCAGCAGTTTTATGGGACAGAGCAATCAGCCCCAGCATTTT. Amino acids: CASSFMGQSNQPQHF.

This clonotype came up once. The chain uses TRBV10-3 and TRBJ1-2; TRBD1 matches 9 bases. The CDR3 length is 12 residues. CDR1 and CDR2 (germline): ENHRY, SYGVKD. J was trimmed by 4 bases and V by 8 bases; bases with no gene match: 2. CDR3 in amino acids: CAIGQGTYGYTF. The CDR3 DNA reads as TGTGCCATCGGACAGGGGACCTATGGCTACACCTTC.

A few counts support this clonotype. This rearrangement joins TRBV20-1 to TRBJ2-3, with TRBD2 identical over 7 bases. CDR3 length equals 14 residues. From germline, CDR1 is DFQATT and CDR2 SNEGSKA (reference sequence). Trimming cost V 5 bases and J 4 bases; bases outside gene matches: 9. CDR3 coding DNA: TGCAGTGCTTCCCTGGCAGGGAGGGCAGATACGCAGTATTTT. This translates into CSASLAGRADTQYF.

This clonotype has more than one count but fewer than ten. V usage is TRBV20-1 and J usage is TRBJ2-5; 10 bases map to TRBD2. V shed 6 bases, J shed 2 bases, and the junction held 9 bases outside the gene matches. The CDR3 covers 15 residues. Germline CDR1 is DFQATT and CDR2 is SNEGSKA (reference sequence). The CDR3 sequence: CSAMALAGVQETQYF. The CDR3 region has the DNA TGCAGTGCCATGGCCCTAGCGGGAGTACAAGAGACCCAGTACTTC.

V is TRBV12-3 or TRBV12-4 and J is TRBJ2-3; no reliable D call. The V end was cut by 7 bases, the J end by 0 bases, with 14 bases between. The CDR3 is 15 residues long. The CDR3 DNA reads TGTGCCAGCACGATGGAAGCACCTAGCACAGATACGCAGTATTTT. Its translation is CASTMEAPSTDTQYF.

This clonotype was seen more than once but under ten times. The rearrangement joins TRBV6-2 or TRBV6-3 to TRBJ2-3, with TRBD2 matching 7 bases. The CDR3 contains 16 residues. The V gene end was trimmed by 6 bases and the J gene end by 1 base; junction bases not matched to a gene: 10. Germline loops: CDR1 MNHEY, CDR2 SVGEGT. CDR3 nucleotide sequence: TGTGCCAGCAGCCCGGGCGGGACTACCGGCACAGATACGCAGTATTTT. This translates into CASSPGGTTGTDTQYF.

This clonotype was seen a few times. This chain joins TRBV6-5 and TRBJ2-7, with no clear D. V dropped 2 bases and J dropped 1 base, with 9 bases sitting between them. This CDR3 has 14 amino acids. CDR1 MNHEY and CDR2 SVGAGI come from the germline V gene. CDR3 coding DNA: TGTGCCAGCAGTTACGGTGCCAGATCCTACGAGCAGTACTTC. Protein product: CASSYGARSYEQYF.

The genes are TRBV7-9 and TRBJ1-2; D possibly corresponds to TRBD1 (5 bases). There are 16 residues in the CDR3. The V and J ends lost 4 bases and 5 bases respectively, with 20 bases between them. CDR1 is SEHNR and CDR2 is FQNEAQ in the germline V gene (reference sequence). In nucleotides, the CDR3 is TGTGCCAGCAGCTCTGCGAACCGGGACGGATCATATGGCTACACCTTC. Translated: CASSSANRDGSYGYTF.